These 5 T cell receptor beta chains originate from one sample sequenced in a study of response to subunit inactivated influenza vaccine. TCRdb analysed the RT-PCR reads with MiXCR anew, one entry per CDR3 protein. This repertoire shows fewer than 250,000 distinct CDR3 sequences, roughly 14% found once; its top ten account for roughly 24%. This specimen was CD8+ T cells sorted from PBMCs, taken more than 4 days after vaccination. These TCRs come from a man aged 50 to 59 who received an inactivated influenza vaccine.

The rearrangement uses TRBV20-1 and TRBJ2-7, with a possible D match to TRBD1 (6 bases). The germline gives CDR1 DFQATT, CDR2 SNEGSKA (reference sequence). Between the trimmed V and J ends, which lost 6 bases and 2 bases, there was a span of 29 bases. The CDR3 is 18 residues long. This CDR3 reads CSAETRDTSLGHPYEQYF. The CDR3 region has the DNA TGCAGTGCCGAAACCCGGGACACTTCCTTGGGGCATCCCTACGAGCAGTACTTC.

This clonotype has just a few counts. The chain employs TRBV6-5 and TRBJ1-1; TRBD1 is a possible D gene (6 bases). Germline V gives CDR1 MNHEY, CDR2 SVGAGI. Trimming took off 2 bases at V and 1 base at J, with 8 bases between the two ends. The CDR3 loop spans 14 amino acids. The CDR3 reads CASSYDRSNTEAFF. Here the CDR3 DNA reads TGTGCCAGCAGTTACGACAGGTCGAACACTGAAGCTTTCTTT.

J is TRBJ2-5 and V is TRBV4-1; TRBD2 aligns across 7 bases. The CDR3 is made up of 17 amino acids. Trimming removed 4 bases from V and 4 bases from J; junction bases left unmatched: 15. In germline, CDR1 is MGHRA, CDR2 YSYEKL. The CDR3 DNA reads TGCGCCAGCAGCCCAGTTGGGGCTCTAGCGGAGGGAGAGACCCAGTACTTC. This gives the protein CASSPVGALAEGETQYF.

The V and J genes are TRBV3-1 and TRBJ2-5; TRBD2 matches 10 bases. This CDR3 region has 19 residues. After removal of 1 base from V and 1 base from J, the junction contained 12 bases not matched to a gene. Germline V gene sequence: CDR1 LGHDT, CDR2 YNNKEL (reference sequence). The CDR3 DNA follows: TGTGCCAGCAGCCAAGTTCTCCAGCGGGAGGGCCCTCTCCAAGAGACCCAGTACTTC. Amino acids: CASSQVLQREGPLQETQYF.

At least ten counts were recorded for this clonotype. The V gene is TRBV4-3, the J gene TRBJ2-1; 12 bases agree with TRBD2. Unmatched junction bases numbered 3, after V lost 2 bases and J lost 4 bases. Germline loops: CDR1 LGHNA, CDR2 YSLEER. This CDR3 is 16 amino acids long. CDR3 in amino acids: CASSQSSGGAYNEQFF. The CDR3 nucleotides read TGCGCCAGCAGCCAATCTAGCGGGGGGGCATACAATGAGCAGTTCTTC.